This TCR beta chain is from a study of cytomegalovirus exposure and HLA in healthy donors. Study overall: Sequencing of some 190 million T cells in an earlier analysis found 100 million to 140 million unique TCR beta sequences.

This clone turned up a few times. Germline V gives CDR1 SGHRS, CDR2 YFSETQ. V lost 4 bases and J lost 1, with 9 bases in between. The CDR3 is made up of 14 amino acids. With 60 Vbeta and 13 Jbeta primers, the PCR was carried out. Here immunoSEQ multiplex PCR was the method, and the copy in TCRdb shows in-frame clones only, minus some. The sample records 100,000 to 120,000 clones, roughly 80% being singletons. What was sequenced was PBMCs. The V gene is TRBV5-1, the J gene TRBJ1-3, with D uncertain. The clonotype originates from a woman aged 40 to 50 in good health and CMV-seropositive. The CDR3 loop reads CASSAFGSGNTIYF. The CDR3 DNA is TGCGCCAGCAGCGCCTTCGGTTCTGGAAACACCATATATTTT. Drawing the rest from reference TRBV5-1 and TRBJ1-3, the complete variable domain is KAGVTQTPRYLIKTRGQQVTLSCSPISGHRSVSWYQQTPGQGLQFLFEYFSETQRNKGNFPGRFSGRQFSNSRSEMNVSTLELGDSALYLCASSAFGSGNTIYFGEGSWLTVV.